Presented here are 9 T cell receptor beta chains from one specimen sequenced in a study of T cell repertoires in cytomegalovirus infection (dated by TCRdb to 2018 to 2020). Data came from an Illumina HiSeq 1500. Through fastp at Q25 and MiXCR, TCRdb rebuilt clones from the public reads, retaining in-frame beta chains. One record per CDR3 amino acid sequence lists the most common genes and DNA. For this sample the table gives a few hundred thousand distinct CDR3 sequences, of which 9.5% were detected only once. The ten top clones hold over 3.5% of the sample. Sequencing was carried out using PBMCs. These receptors were taken from a human donor in good health (CMV status not recorded). Some clones in this sample may be carry-over from other donors' samples.

This chain joins TRBV6-2 or TRBV6-3 and TRBJ1-1; D call uncertain. This CDR3 has 15 residues. The V gene lost 5 bases and the J gene lost 1 base, with 14 bases spanning the gap. Germline V lookup: CDR1 MNHEY, CDR2 SVGEGT. Here the CDR3 DNA reads TGTGCCAGCAGTCAACAGATCCCGGGGAACACTGAAGCTTTCTTT. This gives the protein CASSQQIPGNTEAFF.

The chain has TRBV7-2 and TRBJ1-2; the match to TRBD1 covers 7 bases. Germline V gives CDR1 SGHTA, CDR2 FQGNSA. Unmatched junction bases numbered 5, after V lost 6 bases and J lost 7 bases. This CDR3 is built from 12 residues. The CDR3 spells CASRLGTVGYTF. CDR3 nucleotide sequence: TGTGCCAGCAGACTAGGGACAGTTGGCTACACCTTC.

Many counts were recorded for this clonotype. The chain has TRBV28 and TRBJ1-3, with unresolved D. V shed 6 bases and J shed 0 bases, with 9 bases lying between them. CDR1 is MDHEN and CDR2 is SYDVKM in the germline V gene. CDR3 length: 14 residues. CDR3: CASRGWSSGNTIYF. In DNA, the CDR3 is TGTGCCAGCAGGGGCTGGAGCTCTGGAAACACCATATATTTT.

This clonotype has a count of ten or more. V is TRBV7-6 and J is TRBJ2-7, with 8 bases that match TRBD1. CDR3 size: 15 residues. The V gene end was trimmed by 11 bases and the J gene end by 6 bases; junction bases not matched to a gene: 18. Germline-derived CDR1 and CDR2 are SGHVS and FNYEAQ. As DNA, the CDR3 is TGTGCCTCTTCTGCAAGCGGACAGGGTATGCGCGAGCAGTACTTC. It is translated as CASSASGQGMREQYF.

This clonotype occurred a few times. J is TRBJ1-1 and V is TRBV7-9; the D is unclear. Germline CDR1 reads SEHNR; CDR2 reads FQNEAQ (reference sequence). This CDR3 comprises 11 residues. The V end lost 6 bases, the J end lost 4 bases, and 6 bases lay between the germline ends. For the CDR3, the DNA is TGTGCCAGCAGATTGACCACTGAAGCTTTCTTT. Translation gives CASRLTTEAFF.

The chain recombines TRBV6-6 with TRBJ2-7, with 7 bases that match TRBD2. V lost 6 bases and J lost 5; bases outside the gene matches: 7. The V gene's germline CDR1 is MNHNY and CDR2 SVGAGI (reference sequence). The CDR3 covers 13 residues. Here the CDR3 DNA reads TGTGCCAGCAGAATGGGACTACTTAACGAGCAGTACTTC. Translating it yields CASRMGLLNEQYF.

This chain connects TRBV7-2 to TRBJ1-1, with D possibly TRBD1 on 6 matching bases. This CDR3 has 15 amino acids. Trimming took 5 bases from V and 1 from J, leaving 14 bases between them. The germline gives CDR1 SGHTA, CDR2 FQGNSA. This CDR3 is CASSAHRVSNTEAFF. The CDR3 DNA follows: TGTGCCAGCAGCGCGCACAGGGTTTCGAACACTGAAGCTTTCTTT.

A few counts support this clonotype. The chain carries TRBV7-6 and TRBJ1-3; possibly TRBD1 for D (5 bases). Germline lookup yields CDR1 SGHVS and CDR2 FNYEAQ. Trimming shortened V by 0 bases and J by 4 bases, and 19 bases separated the two germline ends. The CDR3 loop spans 18 amino acids. The CDR3 bases are TGTGCCAGCAGCTTAGCGAACTGGCAGGGAGGTGGAGGAAACACCATATATTTT. Its protein product is CASSLANWQGGGGNTIYF.

This clonotype came up a few times. The chain couples TRBV10-3 to TRBJ1-5, with D maybe TRBD1 (5 bases). The germline CDR1 and CDR2 sequences are ENHRY and SYGVKD. The CDR3 contains 14 residues. V lost 6 bases to trimming and J lost 6 bases, with 15 bases between them. CDR3 coding DNA: TGTGCCATCAGAGCCGGGGATGGGGGTCAGCCCCAGCATTTT. Its translation: CAIRAGDGGQPQHF.